The rows below give T cell receptor beta chains drawn from one sample of a study of cytomegalovirus exposure and HLA in healthy donors. Some clones are missing from TCRdb's copy, which holds only in-frame ones; the method was immunoSEQ multiplex PCR. The repertoire includes 150,000 to 200,000 clones, around 87% of them detected once, and 1.1% sits in the top ten. The specimen sequenced was PBMCs. These receptors were obtained from a boy aged 2 to 10 in good health and CMV-seronegative. Each CDR3 is given with its conserved first and last residue. The order of the fields is D gene, J gene, CDR3 length, V gene, clone size, CDR3 DNA, CDR3 protein. The D gene is left open where the match is weak. Not every row has a clone size; where given, it reads once, few, many or a size class.

TRBD1	TRBJ2-2	14	TRBV27	NA	TGTGCCAGCAACCCGACAGGGGACACCGGGGAGCTGTTTTTT	CASNPTGDTGELFF
TRBD2	TRBJ2-1	17	TRBV4-1	NA	TGCGCCAGCAGCCAAATCGGGACTAGCGTATCCTACAATGAGCAGTTCTTC	CASSQIGTSVSYNEQFF
NA	TRBJ2-3	10	TRBV25-1	NA	TGTGCCAGCCGTTCAGATACGCAGTATTTT	CASRSDTQYF
NA	TRBJ1-2	12	TRBV6-1	NA	TGTGCCAGCATGCGGGGAACCTATGGCTACACCTTC	CASMRGTYGYTF
NA	TRBJ2-7	14	TRBV27	NA	TGTGCCAGCAGTTTAGTAGGAGGAACCTACGAGCAGTACTTC	CASSLVGGTYEQYF
TRBD2	TRBJ2-1	15	TRBV30	NA	TGTGCCTTCTCAGGCGGGGGAAGCTCCTACAATGAGCAGTTCTTC	CAFSGGGSSYNEQFF
TRBD1	TRBJ2-1	15	TRBV5-1	few	TGCGCCAGCAGCTTGGAGGGACAGACCCACAATGAGCAGTTCTTC	CASSLEGQTHNEQFF
NA	TRBJ2-3	15	TRBV5-4	once	TGTGCCAGCAGCCCCCCCTCGGGGGGCACAGATACGCAGTATTTT	CASSPPSGGTDTQYF
NA	TRBJ1-1	14	TRBV6-1	NA	TGTGCCAGCACGGGTTACAGGGCAAACACTGAAGCTTTCTTT	CASTGYRANTEAFF
TRBD1	TRBJ2-5	14	TRBV11-2	NA	TGTGCCAGCAGCTCGAAACAGGGGTTAGAGACCCAGTACTTC	CASSSKQGLETQYF
NA	TRBJ1-2	13	TRBV28	NA	TGTGCCAGCACCCCGGGCAGGGTGGTTGGCTACACCTTC	CASTPGRVVGYTF